This T cell receptor (beta chain) is from a study of shared clonotypes between healthy human individuals. Study-level background: Donor composition was a couple of women and a few men, aged 18 to 49. Findings and limits, study-wide: With few donors, the genetic and exposure-history diversity represented was limited.

This CDR3 has 17 amino acids. Trimming cost V 2 bases and J 3 bases, with 17 bases left between them. Germline V gives CDR1 KGHSH, CDR2 LQKENI. Comment on this clone: Its target is not known.

An approximately 200 ng quantity of DNA, about 30,000 T cell genomes, went into the sorted-subset replicate PCRs. Profiled with immunoSEQ multiplex PCR; TCRdb holds only in-frame clones, not every one. The sample shows 700,000 or so clones, about two thirds of them seen only once. This clonotype was sampled from a woman in her twenties or thirties in good health. The sequenced sample was memory CD4+ T cells sorted from blood. Specified subset: CD45RA-negative fraction. The chain uses TRBV18 and TRBJ2-1; D unresolved. CDR3 coding DNA: TGTGCCAGCTCACCATTACGATTATCGGGCGGCTACAATGAGCAGTTCTTC. Protein: CASSPLRLSGGYNEQFF.